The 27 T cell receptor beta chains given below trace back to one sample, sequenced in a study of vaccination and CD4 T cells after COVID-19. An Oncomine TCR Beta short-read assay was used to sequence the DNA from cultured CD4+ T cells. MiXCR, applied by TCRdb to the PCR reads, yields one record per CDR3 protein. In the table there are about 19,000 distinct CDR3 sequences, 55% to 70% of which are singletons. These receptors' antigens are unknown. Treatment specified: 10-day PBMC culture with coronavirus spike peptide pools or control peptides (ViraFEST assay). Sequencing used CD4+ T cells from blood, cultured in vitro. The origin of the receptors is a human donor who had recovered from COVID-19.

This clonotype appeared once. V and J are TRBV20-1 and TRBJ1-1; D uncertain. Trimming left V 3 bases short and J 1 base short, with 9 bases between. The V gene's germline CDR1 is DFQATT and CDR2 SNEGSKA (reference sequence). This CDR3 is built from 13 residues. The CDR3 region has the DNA TGCAGTGCTAGTACCGTTACGAACACTGAAGCTTTCTTT. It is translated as CSASTVTNTEAFF.

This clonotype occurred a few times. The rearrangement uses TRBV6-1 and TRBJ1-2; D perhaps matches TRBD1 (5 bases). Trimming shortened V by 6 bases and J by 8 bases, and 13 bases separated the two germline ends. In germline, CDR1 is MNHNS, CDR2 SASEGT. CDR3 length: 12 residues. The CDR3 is CASSAGTTGYTF. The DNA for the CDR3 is TGTGCCAGCAGCGCCGGGACTACAGGCTACACCTTC.

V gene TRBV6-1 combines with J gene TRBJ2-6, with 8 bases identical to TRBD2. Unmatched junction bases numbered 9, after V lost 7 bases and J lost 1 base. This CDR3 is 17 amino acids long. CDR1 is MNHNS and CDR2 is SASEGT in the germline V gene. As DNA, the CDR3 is TGTGCCAGCACCCCCCCGCGGGGGGAATCTGGGGCCAACGTCCTGACTTTC. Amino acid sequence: CASTPPRGESGANVLTF.

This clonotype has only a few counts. CDR3 sequence (DNA): TGTGCCAGCGGACCTCAGGGCGAAATCCTCGGAAAGCTGTTTTTT. This translates into CASGPQGEILGKLFF. The genes are TRBV21-1 and TRBJ2-2; the DNA was not compared with TRBD1, the D call given in the table. TRBV21-1 is a listed pseudogene. This CDR3 is built from 15 residues.

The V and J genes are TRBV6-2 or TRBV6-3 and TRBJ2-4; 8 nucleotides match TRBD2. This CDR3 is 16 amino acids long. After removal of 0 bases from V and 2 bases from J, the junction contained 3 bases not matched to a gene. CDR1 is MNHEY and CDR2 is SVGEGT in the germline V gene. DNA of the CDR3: TGTGCCAGCAGTTACTCATTAGCGGGATCCAAAAACATTCAGTACTTC. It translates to CASSYSLAGSKNIQYF.

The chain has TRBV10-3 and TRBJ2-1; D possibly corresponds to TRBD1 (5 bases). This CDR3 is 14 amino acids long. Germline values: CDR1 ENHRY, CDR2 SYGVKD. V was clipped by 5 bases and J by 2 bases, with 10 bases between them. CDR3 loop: CAISQGSAYNEQFF. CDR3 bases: TGTGCCATCAGTCAGGGTAGTGCCTACAATGAGCAGTTCTTC.

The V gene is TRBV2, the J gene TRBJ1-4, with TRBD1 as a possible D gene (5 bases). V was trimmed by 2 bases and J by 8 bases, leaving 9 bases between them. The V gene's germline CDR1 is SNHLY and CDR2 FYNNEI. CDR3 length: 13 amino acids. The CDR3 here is CASSEQGGEKLFF. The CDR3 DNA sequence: TGTGCCAGCAGTGAACAGGGAGGAGAAAAACTGTTTTTT.

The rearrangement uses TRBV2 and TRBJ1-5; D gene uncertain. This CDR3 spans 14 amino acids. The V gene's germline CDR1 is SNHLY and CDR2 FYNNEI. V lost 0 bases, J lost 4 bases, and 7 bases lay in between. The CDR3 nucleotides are TGTGCCAGCAGTGAAGCGGTGATAAATCAGCCCCAGCATTTT. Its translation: CASSEAVINQPQHF.

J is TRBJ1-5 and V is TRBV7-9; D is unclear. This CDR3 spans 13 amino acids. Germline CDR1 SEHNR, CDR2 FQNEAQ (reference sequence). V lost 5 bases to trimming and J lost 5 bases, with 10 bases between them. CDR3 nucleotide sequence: TGTGCCAGCAGCCGACGACGGGATCAGCCCCAGCATTTT. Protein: CASSRRRDQPQHF.

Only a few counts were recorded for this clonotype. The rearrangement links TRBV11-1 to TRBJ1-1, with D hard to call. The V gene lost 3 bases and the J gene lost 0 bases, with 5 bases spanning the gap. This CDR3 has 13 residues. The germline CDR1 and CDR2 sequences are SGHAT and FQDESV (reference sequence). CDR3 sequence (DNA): TGTGCCAGCAGCTTCCAAATGAACACTGAAGCTTTCTTT. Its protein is CASSFQMNTEAFF.

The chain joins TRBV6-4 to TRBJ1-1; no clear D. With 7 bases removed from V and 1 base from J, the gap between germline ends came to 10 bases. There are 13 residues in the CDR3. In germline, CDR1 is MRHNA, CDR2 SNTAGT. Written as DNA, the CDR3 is TGTGCCAGCAAGGGCGACGGGAACACTGAAGCTTTCTTT. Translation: CASKGDGNTEAFF.

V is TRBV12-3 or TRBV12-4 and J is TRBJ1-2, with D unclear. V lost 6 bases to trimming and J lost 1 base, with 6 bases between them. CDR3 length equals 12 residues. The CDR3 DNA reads TGTGCCAGCAGGGACCTTAACTATGGCTACACCTTC. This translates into CASRDLNYGYTF.

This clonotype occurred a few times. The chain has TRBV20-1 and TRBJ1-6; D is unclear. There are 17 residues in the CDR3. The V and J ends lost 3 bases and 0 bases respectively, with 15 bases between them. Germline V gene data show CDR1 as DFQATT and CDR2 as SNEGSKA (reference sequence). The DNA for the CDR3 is TGCAGTGCTAGTAGCGGCAGGACTAGCTCCTATAATTCACCCCTCCACTTT. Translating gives CSASSGRTSSYNSPLHF.

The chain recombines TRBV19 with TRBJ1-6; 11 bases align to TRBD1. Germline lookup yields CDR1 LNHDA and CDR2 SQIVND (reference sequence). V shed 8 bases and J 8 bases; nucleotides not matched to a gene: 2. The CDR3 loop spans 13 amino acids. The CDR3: CASGDRGYSPLHF. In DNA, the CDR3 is TGTGCCAGTGGGGACAGGGGGTATTCACCCCTCCACTTT.

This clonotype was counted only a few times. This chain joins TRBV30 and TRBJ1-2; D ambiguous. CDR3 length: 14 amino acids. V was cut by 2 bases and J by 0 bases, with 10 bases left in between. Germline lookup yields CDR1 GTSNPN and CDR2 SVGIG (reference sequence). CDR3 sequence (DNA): TGTGCCTGGAGTCCCTCTACAGCTAACTATGGCTACACCTTC. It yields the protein CAWSPSTANYGYTF.

The chain's CDR3 is CASKRGLAVNTGELFF. For the CDR3, the DNA is TGTGCCAGCAAACGGGGACTAGCGGTTAACACCGGGGAGCTGTTTTTT. This chain uses TRBV6-1 with TRBJ2-2; 11 positions match TRBD2. J gave up 2 bases and V 7 bases, and 6 bases lay outside the gene matches. The CDR3 has 16 residues. Germline assignment: CDR1 MNHNS and CDR2 SASEGT.

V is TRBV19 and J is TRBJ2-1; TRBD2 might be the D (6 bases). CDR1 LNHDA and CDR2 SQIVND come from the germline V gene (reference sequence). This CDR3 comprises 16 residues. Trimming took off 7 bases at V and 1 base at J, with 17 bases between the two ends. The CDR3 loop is CASTATGTGSYNEQFF. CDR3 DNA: TGTGCCAGTACCGCAACCGGGACTGGGTCCTACAATGAGCAGTTCTTC.

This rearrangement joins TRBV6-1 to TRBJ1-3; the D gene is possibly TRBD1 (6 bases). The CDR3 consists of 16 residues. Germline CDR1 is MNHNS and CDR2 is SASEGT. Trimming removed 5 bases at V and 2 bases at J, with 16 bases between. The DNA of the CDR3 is TGTGCCAGCAGTATTACAGGGAGAGCCGCTGGAAACACCATATATTTT. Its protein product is CASSITGRAAGNTIYF.

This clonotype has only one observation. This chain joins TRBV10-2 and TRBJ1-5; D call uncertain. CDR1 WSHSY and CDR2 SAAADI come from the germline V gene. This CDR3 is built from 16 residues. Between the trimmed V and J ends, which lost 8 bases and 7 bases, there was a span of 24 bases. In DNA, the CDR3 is TGCGCCAGCCGTAAATCGACGGAAATTAGAGGACAGCCCCAGCATTTT. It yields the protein CASRKSTEIRGQPQHF.

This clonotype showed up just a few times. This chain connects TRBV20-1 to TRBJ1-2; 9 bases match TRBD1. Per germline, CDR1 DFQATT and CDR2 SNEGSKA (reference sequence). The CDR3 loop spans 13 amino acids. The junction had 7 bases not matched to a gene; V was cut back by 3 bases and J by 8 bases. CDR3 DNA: TGCAGTGCTAGCCCCACAGGGGGCGGGGGCTACACCTTC. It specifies CSASPTGGGGYTF.

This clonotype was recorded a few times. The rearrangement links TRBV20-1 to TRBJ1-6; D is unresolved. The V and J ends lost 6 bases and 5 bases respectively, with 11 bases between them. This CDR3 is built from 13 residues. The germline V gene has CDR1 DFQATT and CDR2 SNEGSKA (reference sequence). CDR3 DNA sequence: TGCAGTGCCGCGCGGGGAGATAATTCACCCCTCCACTTT. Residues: CSAARGDNSPLHF.

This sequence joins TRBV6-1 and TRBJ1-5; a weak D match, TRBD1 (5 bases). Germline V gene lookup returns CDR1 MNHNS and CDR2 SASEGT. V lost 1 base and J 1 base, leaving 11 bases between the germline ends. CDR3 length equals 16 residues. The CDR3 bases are TGTGCCAGCAGTGAAGAGGCAGGGTTGAGCAATCAGCCCCAGCATTTT. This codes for CASSEEAGLSNQPQHF.

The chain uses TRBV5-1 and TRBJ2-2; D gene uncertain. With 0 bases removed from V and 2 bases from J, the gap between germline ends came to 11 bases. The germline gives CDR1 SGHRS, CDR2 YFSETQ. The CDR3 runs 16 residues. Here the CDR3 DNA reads TGCGCCAGCAGCTTGGGCCCGGTCGATAACACCGGGGAGCTGTTTTTT. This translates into CASSLGPVDNTGELFF.

Here the CDR3 DNA reads TGTGCCACCAGTGATTTGCCGGGCAGAGAAGAGACCCAGTACTTC. Translation: CATSDLPGREETQYF. The chain recombines TRBV24-1 with TRBJ2-5; D gene uncertain. Germline V gene sequence: CDR1 KGHDR, CDR2 SFDVKD. The CDR3 covers 15 residues. The V end lost 0 bases, the J end lost 3 bases, and 10 bases lay between the germline ends.

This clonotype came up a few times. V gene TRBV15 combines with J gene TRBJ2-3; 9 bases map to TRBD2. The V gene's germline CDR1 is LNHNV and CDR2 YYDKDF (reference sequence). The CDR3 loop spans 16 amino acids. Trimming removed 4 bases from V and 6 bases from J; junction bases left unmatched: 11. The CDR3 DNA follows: TGTGCCACCAGCATGTCCCTAGCGGGGAGGGGGGATACGCAGTATTTT. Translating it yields CATSMSLAGRGDTQYF.

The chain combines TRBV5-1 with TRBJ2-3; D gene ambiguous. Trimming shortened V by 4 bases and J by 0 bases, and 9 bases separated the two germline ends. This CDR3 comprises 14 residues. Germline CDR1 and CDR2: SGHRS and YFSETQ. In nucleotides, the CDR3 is TGCGCCAGCAGCCTTCCGGCTAGCACAGATACGCAGTATTTT. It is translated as CASSLPASTDTQYF. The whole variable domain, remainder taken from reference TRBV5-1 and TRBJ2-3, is KAGVTQTPRYLIKTRGQQVTLSCSPISGHRSVSWYQQTPGQGLQFLFEYFSETQRNKGNFPGRFSGRQFSNSRSEMNVSTLELGDSALYLCASSLPASTDTQYFGPGTRLTVL.

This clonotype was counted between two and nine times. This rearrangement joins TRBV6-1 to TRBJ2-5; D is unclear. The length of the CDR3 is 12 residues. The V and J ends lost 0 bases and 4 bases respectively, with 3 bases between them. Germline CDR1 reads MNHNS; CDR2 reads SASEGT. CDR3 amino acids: CASSEAAETQYF. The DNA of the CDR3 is TGTGCCAGCAGTGAAGCTGCAGAGACCCAGTACTTC.